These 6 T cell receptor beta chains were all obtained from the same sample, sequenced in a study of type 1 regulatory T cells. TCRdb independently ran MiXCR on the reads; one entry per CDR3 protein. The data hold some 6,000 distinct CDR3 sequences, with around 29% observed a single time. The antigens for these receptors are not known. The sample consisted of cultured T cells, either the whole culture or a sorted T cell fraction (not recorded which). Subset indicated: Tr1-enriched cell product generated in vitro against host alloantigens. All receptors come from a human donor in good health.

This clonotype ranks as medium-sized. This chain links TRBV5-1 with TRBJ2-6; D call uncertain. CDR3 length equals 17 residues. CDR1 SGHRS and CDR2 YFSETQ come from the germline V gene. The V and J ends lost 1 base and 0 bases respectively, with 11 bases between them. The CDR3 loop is CASSLPARTSGANVLTF. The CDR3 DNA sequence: TGCGCCAGCAGCTTGCCGGCGCGGACCTCTGGGGCCAACGTCCTGACTTTC. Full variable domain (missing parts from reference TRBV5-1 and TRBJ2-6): KAGVTQTPRYLIKTRGQQVTLSCSPISGHRSVSWYQQTPGQGLQFLFEYFSETQRNKGNFPGRFSGRQFSNSRSEMNVSTLELGDSALYLCASSLPARTSGANVLTFGAGSRLTVL.

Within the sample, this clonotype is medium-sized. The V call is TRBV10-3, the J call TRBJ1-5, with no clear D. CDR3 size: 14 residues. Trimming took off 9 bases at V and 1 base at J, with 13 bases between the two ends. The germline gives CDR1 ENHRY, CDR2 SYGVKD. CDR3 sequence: CAIGPDGSNQPQHF. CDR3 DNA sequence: TGTGCCATAGGTCCCGACGGGAGCAATCAGCCCCAGCATTTT.

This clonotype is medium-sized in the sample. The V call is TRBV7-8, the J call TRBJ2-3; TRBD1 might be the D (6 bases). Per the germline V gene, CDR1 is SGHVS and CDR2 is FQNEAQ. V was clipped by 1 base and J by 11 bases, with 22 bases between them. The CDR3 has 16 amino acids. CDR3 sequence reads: CASSLGRTVRFLKQYF. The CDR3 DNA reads TGTGCCAGCAGCTTAGGGAGGACAGTCAGGTTCTTAAAGCAGTATTTT. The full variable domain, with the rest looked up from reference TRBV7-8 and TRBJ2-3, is GAGVSQSPRYKVAKRGQDVALRCDPISGHVSLFWYQQALGQGPEFLTYFQNEAQLDKSGLPSDRFFAERPEGSVSTLKIQRTQQEDSAVYLCASSLGRTVRFLKQYFGPGTRLTVL.

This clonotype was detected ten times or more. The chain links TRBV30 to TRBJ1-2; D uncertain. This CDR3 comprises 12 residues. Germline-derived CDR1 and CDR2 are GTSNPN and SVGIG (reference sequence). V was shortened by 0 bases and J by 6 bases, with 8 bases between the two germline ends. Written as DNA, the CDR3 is TGTGCCTGGAGTGTACATGGGGATGGCTACACCTTC. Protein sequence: CAWSVHGDGYTF.

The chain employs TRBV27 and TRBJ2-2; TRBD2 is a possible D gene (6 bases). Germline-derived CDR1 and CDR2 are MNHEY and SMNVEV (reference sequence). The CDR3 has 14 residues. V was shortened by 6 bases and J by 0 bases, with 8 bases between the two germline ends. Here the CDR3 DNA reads TGTGCCAGCAGAAGACTAGCGAACACCGGGGAGCTGTTTTTT. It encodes CASRRLANTGELFF.

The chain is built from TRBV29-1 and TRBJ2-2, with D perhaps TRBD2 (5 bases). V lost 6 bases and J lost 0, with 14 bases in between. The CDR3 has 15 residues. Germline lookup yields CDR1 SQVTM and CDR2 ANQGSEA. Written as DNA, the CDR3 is TGCAGCGTAAGGGTCGGGGTGACGAACACCGGGGAGCTGTTTTTT. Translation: CSVRVGVTNTGELFF.